The clone carrying this TCR beta chain was seen ten or more times. The antigen is undetermined. Patients were excluded because of uncontrolled infection, other autoimmune disease, pregnancy or lactation. Out of over 7.5 ml of fresh peripheral blood came the PBMCs. Amplification targeted TCR beta CDR3 regions from RNA transcripts. HTBI primers were employed in a first-round RT-PCR of the TCR CDR3. TCRdb independently ran MiXCR on the multiplex PCR reads; one entry per CDR3 protein. The data contain around 300,000 distinct CDR3 sequences, roughly 15% of them seen just once; the ten biggest clones take up more than 30%. The source of the sample is a study of T cells in Graves' hyperthyroidism and ophthalmopathy. Overall study findings and caveats: Prediction of ophthalmopathy progression came a median roughly 6.4 months pre-onset.

The sample taken for sequencing was blood. This clonotype originated in a woman in her 50s with Graves' hyperthyroidism that later progressed to Graves' ophthalmopathy.

This CDR3 reads CAWRHRPADTQYF. DNA for the CDR3: TGTGCCTGGCGCCATAGACCAGCAGATACGCAGTATTTT. This sequence joins TRBV30 and TRBJ2-3; D uncertain. CDR1 is GTSNPN and CDR2 is SVGIG in the germline V gene (reference sequence). The V end was cut by 5 bases, the J end by 4 bases, with 13 bases between. The CDR3 length is 13 residues. Drawing the rest from reference TRBV30 and TRBJ2-3, the complete variable domain is SQTIHQWPATLVQPVGSPLSLECTVEGTSNPNLYWYRQAAGRGLQLLFYSVGIGQISSEVPQNLSASRPQDRQFILSSKKLLLSDSGFYLCAWRHRPADTQYFGPGTRLTVL.